The present T cell receptor beta chain was sequenced within a study of spatial heterogeneity in lung cancer. Study overall: Detected beta-chain sequences consistently exceeded alpha-chain sequences.

Stated time point: sample taken at primary tumor resection. The donor population consisted of under 75 patients with untreated, early-stage non-small cell lung cancer. Tumor, nontumor lung or frozen PBMC supplied whole RNA, sequenced without sorting. The CDR3 length is 15 residues. Trimming took 3 bases from V and 1 from J; bases not matched to a gene: 4. Germline CDR1 reads KGHSH; CDR2 reads LQKENI. The presence of a unique molecular identifier marked each TCR cDNA molecule. From the 5' RACE reads, TCRdb called clonotypes with MiXCR, one entry per CDR3 protein. The sample lists 48,000 or so distinct CDR3 sequences, roughly 5.7% seen once, with around 10% in the top ten. In its sample, this clonotype was seen many times.

This receptor was identified in a male donor with early-stage non-small cell lung cancer. This sequence joins TRBV18 and TRBJ1-1; 8 nucleotides align to TRBD1. This specimen consisted of PBMCs, obtained at surgery. CDR3 DNA sequence: TGTGCCAGCTCACCCGGACAGGGCAGGAACACTGAAGCTTTCTTT. This sequence encodes CASSPGQGRNTEAFF.